This TCR beta chain originates from a study of blood T cell repertoires in COVID-19. From germline, CDR1 is MNHEY and CDR2 SVGAGI. V lost 2 bases to trimming and J lost 5 bases; unmatched junction nucleotides: 3. The CDR3 length is 14 residues. Profiled with immunoSEQ multiplex PCR; TCRdb holds only in-frame clones, not every one. Of roughly 300,000 clones listed, 75% to 90% are singletons. V usage is TRBV6-5 and J usage is TRBJ2-7; 10 nucleotides match TRBD1. Sequenced: peripheral blood. The source of this sequence is a woman between 40 and 55 years old who had recovered from COVID-19. The CDR3: CASSYRDRGDEQYF. CDR3 in DNA: TGTGCCAGCAGTTACCGGGACAGGGGAGACGAGCAGTACTTC.